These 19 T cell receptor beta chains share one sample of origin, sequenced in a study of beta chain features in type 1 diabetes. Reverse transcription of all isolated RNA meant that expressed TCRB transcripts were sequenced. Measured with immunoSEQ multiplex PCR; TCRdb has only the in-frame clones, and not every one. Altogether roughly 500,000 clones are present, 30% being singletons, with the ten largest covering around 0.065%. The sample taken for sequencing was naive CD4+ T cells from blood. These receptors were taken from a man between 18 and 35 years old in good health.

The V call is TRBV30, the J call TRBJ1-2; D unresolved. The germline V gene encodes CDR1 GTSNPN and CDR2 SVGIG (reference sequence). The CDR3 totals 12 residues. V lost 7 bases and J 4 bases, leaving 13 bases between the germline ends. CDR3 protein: CASLPGGYGYTF. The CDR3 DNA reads TGTGCCTCCCTCCCCGGCGGCTATGGCTACACCTTC.

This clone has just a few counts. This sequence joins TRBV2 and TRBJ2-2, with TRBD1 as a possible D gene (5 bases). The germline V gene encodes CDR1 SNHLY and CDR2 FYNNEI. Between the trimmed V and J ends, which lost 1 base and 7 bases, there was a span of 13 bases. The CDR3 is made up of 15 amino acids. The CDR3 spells CASSEEGLDSGELFF. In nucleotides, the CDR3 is TGTGCCAGCAGTGAAGAGGGTCTCGACAGCGGGGAGCTGTTTTTT.

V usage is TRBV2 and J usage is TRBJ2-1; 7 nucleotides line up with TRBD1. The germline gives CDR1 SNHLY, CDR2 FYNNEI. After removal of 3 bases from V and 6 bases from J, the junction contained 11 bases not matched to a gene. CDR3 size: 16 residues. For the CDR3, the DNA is TGTGCCAGCAGTGAGGCTCCGGGACAGATAGTCAATGAGCAGTTCTTC. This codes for CASSEAPGQIVNEQFF.

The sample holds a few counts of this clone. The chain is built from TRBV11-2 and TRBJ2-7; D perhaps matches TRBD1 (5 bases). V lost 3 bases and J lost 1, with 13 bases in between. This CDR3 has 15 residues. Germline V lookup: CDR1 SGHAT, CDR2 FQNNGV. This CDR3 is CASSLWTRVSYEQYF. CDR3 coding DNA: TGTGCCAGCAGCTTGTGGACCAGGGTTTCCTACGAGCAGTACTTC.

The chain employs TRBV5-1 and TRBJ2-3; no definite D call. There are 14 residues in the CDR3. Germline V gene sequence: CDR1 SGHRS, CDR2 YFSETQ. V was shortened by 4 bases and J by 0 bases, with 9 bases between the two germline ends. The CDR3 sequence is CASSLDVSTDTQYF. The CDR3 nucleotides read TGCGCCAGCAGCCTGGACGTAAGCACAGATACGCAGTATTTT.

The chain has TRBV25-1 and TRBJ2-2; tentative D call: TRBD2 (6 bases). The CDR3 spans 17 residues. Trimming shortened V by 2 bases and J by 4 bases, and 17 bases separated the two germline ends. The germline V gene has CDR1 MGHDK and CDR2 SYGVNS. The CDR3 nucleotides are TGTGCCAGCAGTGAAAGGGGACTGAGACTGGGCACCGGGGAGCTGTTTTTT. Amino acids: CASSERGLRLGTGELFF.

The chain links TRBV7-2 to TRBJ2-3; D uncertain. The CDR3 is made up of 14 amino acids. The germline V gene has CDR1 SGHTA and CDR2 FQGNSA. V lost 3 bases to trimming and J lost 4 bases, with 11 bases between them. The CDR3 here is CASSFPVGSDTQYF. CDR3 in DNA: TGTGCCAGCAGCTTCCCGGTGGGGTCAGATACGCAGTATTTT.

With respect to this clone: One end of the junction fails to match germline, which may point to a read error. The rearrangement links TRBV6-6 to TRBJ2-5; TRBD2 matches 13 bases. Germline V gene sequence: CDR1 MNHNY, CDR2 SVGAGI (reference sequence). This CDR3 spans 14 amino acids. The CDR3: CASSQTGTSGKADF. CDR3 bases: TGTGCCAGCAGTCAAACCGGGACTAGCGGGAAAGCCGACTTC.

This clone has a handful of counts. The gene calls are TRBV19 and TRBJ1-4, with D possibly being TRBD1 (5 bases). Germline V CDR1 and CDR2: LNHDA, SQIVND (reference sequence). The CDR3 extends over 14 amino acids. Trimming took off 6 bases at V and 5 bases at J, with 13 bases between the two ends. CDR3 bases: TGTGCCAGTAGCTACAGGTTGGAGAATGAAAAACTGTTTTTT. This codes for CASSYRLENEKLFF. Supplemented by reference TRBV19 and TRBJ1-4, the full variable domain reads DGGITQSPKYLFRKEGQNVTLSCEQNLNHDAMYWYRQDPGQGLRLIYYSQIVNDFQKGDIAEGYSVSREKKESFPLTVTSAQKNPTAFYLCASSYRLENEKLFFGSGTQLSVL.

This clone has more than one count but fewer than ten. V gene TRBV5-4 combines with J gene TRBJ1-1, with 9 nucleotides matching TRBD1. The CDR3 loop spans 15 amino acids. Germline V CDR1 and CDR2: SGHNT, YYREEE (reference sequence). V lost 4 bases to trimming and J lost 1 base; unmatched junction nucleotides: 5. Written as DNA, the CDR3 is TGTGCCAGCAGCGCGAGGGACAGGGCGAACACTGAAGCTTTCTTT. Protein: CASSARDRANTEAFF.

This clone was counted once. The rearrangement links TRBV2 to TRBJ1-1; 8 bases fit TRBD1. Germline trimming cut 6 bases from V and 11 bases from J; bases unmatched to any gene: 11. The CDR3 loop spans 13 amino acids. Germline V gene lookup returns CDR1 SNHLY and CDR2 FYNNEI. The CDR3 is CASSGRTGTSAFF. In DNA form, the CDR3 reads TGTGCCAGCAGCGGGCGGACAGGGACTTCGGCTTTCTTT.

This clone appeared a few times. DNA of the CDR3: TGTGCCAGCAGTTTACGGGACAGTCAGGCAGATACGCAGTATTTT. This sequence encodes CASSLRDSQADTQYF. The chain uses TRBV27 and TRBJ2-3, with TRBD1 identical over 7 bases. The CDR3 runs to 15 residues. The V gene end was trimmed by 2 bases and the J gene end by 4 bases; junction bases not matched to a gene: 6. Germline V gene data show CDR1 as MNHEY and CDR2 as SMNVEV (reference sequence).

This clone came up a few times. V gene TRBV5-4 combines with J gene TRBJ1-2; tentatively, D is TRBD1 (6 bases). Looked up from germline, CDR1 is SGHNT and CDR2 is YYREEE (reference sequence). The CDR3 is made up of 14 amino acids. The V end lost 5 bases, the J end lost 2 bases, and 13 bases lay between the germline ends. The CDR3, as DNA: TGTGCCAGCAGTGAAAGGACAGACAACTATGGCTACACCTTC. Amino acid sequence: CASSERTDNYGYTF. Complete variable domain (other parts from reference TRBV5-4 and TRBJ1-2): ETGVTQSPTHLIKTRGQQVTLRCSSQSGHNTVSWYQQALGQGPQFIFQYYREEENGRGNFPPRFSGLQFPNYSSELNVNALELDDSALYLCASSERTDNYGYTFGSGTRLTVV.

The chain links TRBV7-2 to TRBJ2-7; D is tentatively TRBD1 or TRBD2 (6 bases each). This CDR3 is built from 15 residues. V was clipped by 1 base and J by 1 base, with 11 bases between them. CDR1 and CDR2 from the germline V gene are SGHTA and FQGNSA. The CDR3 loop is CASSLGGTSSYEQYF. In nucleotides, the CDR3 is TGTGCCAGCAGCTTAGGCGGGACATCTTCCTACGAGCAGTACTTC.

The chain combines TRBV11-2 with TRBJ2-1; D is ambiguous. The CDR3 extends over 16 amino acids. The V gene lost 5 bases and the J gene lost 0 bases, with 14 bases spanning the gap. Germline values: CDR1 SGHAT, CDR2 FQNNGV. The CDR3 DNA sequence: TGTGCCAGCAGCCCGAGCGTATGGAGCTCCTACAATGAGCAGTTCTTC. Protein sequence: CASSPSVWSSYNEQFF.

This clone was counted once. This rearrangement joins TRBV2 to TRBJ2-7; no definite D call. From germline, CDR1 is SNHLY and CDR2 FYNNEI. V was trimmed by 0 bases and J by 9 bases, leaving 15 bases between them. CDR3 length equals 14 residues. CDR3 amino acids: CASSEANLGIGQYF. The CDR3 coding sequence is TGTGCCAGCAGTGAAGCGAATTTGGGAATAGGGCAGTACTTC.

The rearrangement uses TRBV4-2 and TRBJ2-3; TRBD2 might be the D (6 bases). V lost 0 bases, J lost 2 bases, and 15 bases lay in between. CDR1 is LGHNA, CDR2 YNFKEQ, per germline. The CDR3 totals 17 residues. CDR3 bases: TGTGCCAGCAGCCAAGACCGTTGGGGGGAGAACACAGATACGCAGTATTTT. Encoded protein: CASSQDRWGENTDTQYF.

The chain's CDR3 is CSAAGEETQYF. CDR3 DNA: TGCAGTGCTGCAGGGGAAGAGACCCAGTACTTC. V is TRBV20-1 and J is TRBJ2-5; D is perhaps TRBD1 (6 bases). Per the germline V gene, CDR1 is DFQATT and CDR2 is SNEGSKA (reference sequence). V dropped 5 bases and J dropped 3 bases, with 7 bases sitting between them. CDR3 length: 11 residues.

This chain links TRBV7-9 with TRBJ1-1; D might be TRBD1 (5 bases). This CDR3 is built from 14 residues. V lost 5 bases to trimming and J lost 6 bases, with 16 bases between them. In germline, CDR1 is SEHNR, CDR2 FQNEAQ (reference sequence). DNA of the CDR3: TGTGCCAGCAGCCCACCTATAATGGGGCCTGAAGCTTTCTTT. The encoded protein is CASSPPIMGPEAFF.